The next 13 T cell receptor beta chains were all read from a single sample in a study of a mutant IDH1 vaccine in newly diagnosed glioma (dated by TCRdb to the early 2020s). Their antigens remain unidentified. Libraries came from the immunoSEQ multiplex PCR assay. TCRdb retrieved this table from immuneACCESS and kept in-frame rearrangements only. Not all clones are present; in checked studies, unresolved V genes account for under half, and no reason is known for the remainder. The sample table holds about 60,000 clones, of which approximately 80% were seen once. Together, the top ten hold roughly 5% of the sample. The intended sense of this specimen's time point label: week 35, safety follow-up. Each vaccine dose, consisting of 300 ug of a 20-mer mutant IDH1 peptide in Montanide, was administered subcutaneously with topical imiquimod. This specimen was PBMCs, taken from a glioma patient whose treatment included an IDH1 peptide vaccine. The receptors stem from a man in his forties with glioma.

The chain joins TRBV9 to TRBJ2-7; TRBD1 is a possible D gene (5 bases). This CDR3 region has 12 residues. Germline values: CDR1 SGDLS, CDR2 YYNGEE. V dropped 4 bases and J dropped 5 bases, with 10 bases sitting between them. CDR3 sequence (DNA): TGTGCCAGCAGCATGACAGAGAACGAGCAGTACTTC. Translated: CASSMTENEQYF.

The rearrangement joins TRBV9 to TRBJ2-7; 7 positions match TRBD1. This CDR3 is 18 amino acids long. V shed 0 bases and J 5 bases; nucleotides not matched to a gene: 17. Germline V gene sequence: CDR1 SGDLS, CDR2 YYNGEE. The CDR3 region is CASSVALLPTGRDDEQYF. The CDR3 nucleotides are TGTGCCAGCAGCGTAGCTCTCCTGCCGACAGGGCGCGATGACGAGCAGTACTTC.

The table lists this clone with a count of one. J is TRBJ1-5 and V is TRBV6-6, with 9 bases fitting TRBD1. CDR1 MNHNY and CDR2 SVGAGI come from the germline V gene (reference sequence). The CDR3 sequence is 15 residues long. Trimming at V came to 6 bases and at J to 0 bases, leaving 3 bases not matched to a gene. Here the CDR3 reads CASRRDRASNQPQHF. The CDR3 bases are TGTGCCAGCAGACGGGACAGGGCTAGCAATCAGCCCCAGCATTTT.

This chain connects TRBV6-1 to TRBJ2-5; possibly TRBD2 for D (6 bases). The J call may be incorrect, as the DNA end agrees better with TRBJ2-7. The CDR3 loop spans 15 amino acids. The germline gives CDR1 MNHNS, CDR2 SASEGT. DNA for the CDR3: TGTGCCAGCAGTGTAGAGGACGGGAGTAGCGACGAGCAGTACTTC. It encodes CASSVEDGSSDEQYF.

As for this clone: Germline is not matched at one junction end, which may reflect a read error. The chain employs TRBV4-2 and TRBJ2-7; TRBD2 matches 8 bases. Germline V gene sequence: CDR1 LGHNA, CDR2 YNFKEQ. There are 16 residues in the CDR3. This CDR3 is CASSQGESGLVAEQHF. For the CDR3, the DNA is TGTGCCAGCAGCCAAGGAGAATCGGGACTAGTCGCCGAGCAGCACTTC.

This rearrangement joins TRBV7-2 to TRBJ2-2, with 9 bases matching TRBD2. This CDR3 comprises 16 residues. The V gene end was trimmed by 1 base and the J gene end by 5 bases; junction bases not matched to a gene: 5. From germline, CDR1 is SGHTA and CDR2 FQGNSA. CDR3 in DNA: TGTGCCAGCAGCTTAGTGAGCGGGGGGAAAACCGGGGAGCTGTTTTTT. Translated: CASSLVSGGKTGELFF.

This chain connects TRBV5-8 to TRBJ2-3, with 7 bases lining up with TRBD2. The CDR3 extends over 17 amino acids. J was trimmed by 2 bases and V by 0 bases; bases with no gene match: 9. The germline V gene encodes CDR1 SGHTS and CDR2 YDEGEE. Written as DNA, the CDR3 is TGTGCCAGCAGCTTGGATACTACTAGCGAGCTCACAGATACGCAGTATTTT. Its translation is CASSLDTTSELTDTQYF. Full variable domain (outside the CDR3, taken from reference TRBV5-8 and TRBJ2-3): EAGVTQSPTHLIKTRGQQATLRCSPISGHTSVYWYQQALGLGLQFLLWYDEGEERNRGNFPPRFSGRQFPNYSSELNVNALELEDSALYLCASSLDTTSELTDTQYFGPGTRLTVL.

CDR3 nucleotides: TGTGCCAGTAGGGACAGATACTATGGCTACACCTTC. Translating gives CASRDRYYGYTF. J is TRBJ1-2 and V is TRBV19; D is possibly TRBD1 (6 bases). The CDR3 spans 12 residues. The V end was cut by 6 bases, the J end by 3 bases, with 8 bases between. Germline V gene lookup returns CDR1 LNHDA and CDR2 SQIVND (reference sequence).

The chain's CDR3 is CATSRDSGTLYNEQFF. The CDR3 coding sequence is TGTGCCACCAGCAGAGACTCCGGGACCCTCTACAATGAGCAGTTCTTC. The chain carries TRBV15 and TRBJ2-1; D possibly matches TRBD1 or TRBD2 (5 bases each). The CDR3 consists of 16 residues. Per the germline V gene, CDR1 is LNHNV and CDR2 is YYDKDF (reference sequence). Trimming removed 0 bases from V and 3 bases from J, with 12 bases in between.

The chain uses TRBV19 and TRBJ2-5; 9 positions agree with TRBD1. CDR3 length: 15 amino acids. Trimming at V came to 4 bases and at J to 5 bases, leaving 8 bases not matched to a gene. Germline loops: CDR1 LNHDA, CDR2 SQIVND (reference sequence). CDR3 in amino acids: CASSTGTGIMETQYF. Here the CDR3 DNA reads TGTGCCAGTAGTACCGGGACAGGGATAATGGAGACCCAGTACTTC.

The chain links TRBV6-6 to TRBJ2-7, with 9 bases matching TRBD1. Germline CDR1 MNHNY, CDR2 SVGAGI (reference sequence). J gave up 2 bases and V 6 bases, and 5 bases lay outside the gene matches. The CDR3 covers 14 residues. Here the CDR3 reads CASRATGGPYEQYF. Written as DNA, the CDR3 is TGTGCCAGCAGAGCGACAGGGGGGCCCTACGAGCAGTACTTC.

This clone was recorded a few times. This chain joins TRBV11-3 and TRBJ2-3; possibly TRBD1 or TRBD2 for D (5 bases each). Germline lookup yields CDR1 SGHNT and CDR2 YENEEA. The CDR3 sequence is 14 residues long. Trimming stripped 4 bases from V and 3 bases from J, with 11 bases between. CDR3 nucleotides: TGTGCCAGCAGCTCGGGGACCGGAACAGATACGCAGTATTTT. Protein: CASSSGTGTDTQYF.

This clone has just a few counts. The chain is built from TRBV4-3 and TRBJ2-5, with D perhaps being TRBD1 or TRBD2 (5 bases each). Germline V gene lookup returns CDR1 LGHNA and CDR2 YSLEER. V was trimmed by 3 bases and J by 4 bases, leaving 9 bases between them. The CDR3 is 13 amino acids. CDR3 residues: CASSQGPLETQYF. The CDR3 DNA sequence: TGCGCCAGCAGCCAGGGACCGCTAGAGACCCAGTACTTC.